This is a list of T cell receptor beta chains from one sample in a study of identical twins. TCRdb re-called the 5' RACE reads through MiXCR, storing one row per CDR3 protein. There are roughly 500,000 distinct CDR3 sequences in the sample; about 20% occur only once, and about 0.91% lies in the top ten. The data also belong to a second study, concerning T cells expressing NK-cell markers.

Sequenced material: CD4+ T cells sorted from blood. All receptors derive from a woman aged 18-29 years in good health. Each CDR3 is given with its conserved first and last residue. D genes are given only for firm matches. Rows may omit the clone size; those that give it use once, few, many or a size class.

j_call	v_call	d_call	clone_size	cdr3_aa	cdr3_nt
TRBJ2-6	TRBV7-9	NA	NA	CASSTLYSGANVLTF	TGTGCCAGCAGCACCTTGTACTCTGGGGCCAACGTCCTGACTTTC
TRBJ2-7	TRBV12-3/TRBV12-4	TRBD2	NA	CASSLVGGGSYEQYF	TGTGCCAGCAGTTTAGTGGGGGGAGGGTCCTACGAGCAGTACTTC
TRBJ1-1	TRBV18	NA	few	CASSPQKAGAVNTEAFF	TGTGCCAGCTCACCACAGAAAGCGGGGGCGGTGAACACTGAAGCTTTCTTT
TRBJ1-1	TRBV7-2	NA	few	CASSFRAEAEAFF	TGTGCCAGCAGCTTCCGCGCCGAGGCTGAAGCTTTCTTT
TRBJ2-3	TRBV30	NA	NA	CAWNNQLGRRYTDTQYF	TGTGCCTGGAACAACCAACTCGGCAGGCGATACACAGATACGCAGTATTTT
TRBJ2-3	TRBV5-5	TRBD2	few	CASSLSGASTDTQYF	TGTGCCAGCAGCTTAAGCGGGGCTAGCACAGATACGCAGTATTTT
TRBJ2-3	TRBV20-1	NA	few	CSARALGVGTDTQYF	TGCAGTGCTAGAGCTCTAGGGGTGGGCACAGATACGCAGTATTTT
TRBJ1-2	TRBV27	NA	NA	CASFNRVYGYTF	TGTGCCAGCTTTAACAGGGTCTATGGCTACACCTTC
TRBJ1-3	TRBV12-3/TRBV12-4	NA	many	CASSIYVGGNTIYF	TGTGCCAGCAGTATCTACGTAGGTGGAAACACCATATATTTT
TRBJ2-3	TRBV5-1	NA	once	CASSTTPQGSVSTDTQYF	TGCGCCAGCAGCACGACGCCTCAGGGGTCAGTTAGCACAGATACGCAGTATTTT
TRBJ2-5	TRBV29-1	NA	NA	CSVDAGTQETQYF	TGCAGCGTTGACGCCGGGACCCAAGAGACCCAGTACTTC
TRBJ2-1	TRBV19	TRBD1	few	CASSISHSGGREQFF	TGTGCCAGTAGTATTTCCCATTCAGGGGGCAGGGAGCAGTTCTTC
TRBJ2-5	TRBV6-5	NA	NA	CASSYLSGWEETQYF	TGTGCCAGCAGTTACTTAAGTGGGTGGGAAGAGACCCAGTACTTC
TRBJ2-5	TRBV20-1	NA	many	CSARSLRGQTSQETQYF	TGCAGTGCTAGAAGCCTGAGAGGACAGACCTCACAAGAGACCCAGTACTTC
TRBJ2-5	TRBV9	TRBD1	NA	CASSALGDSPETQYF	TGTGCCAGCAGCGCCTTGGGGGACAGTCCAGAGACCCAGTACTTC
TRBJ2-1	TRBV7-6	TRBD2	NA	CASSQGTSRRNEQFF	TGTGCCAGCAGCCAGGGGACTAGCAGAAGGAATGAGCAGTTCTTC
TRBJ2-7	TRBV13	TRBD2	few	CASSLNGRPTEQYF	TGTGCCAGCAGCTTAAACGGGAGGCCCACCGAGCAGTACTTC
TRBJ1-2	TRBV4-3	NA	many	CASSQGHAEYYGYTF	TGCGCCAGCAGCCAAGGTCACGCAGAATACTATGGCTACACCTTC
TRBJ2-7	TRBV5-6	TRBD1	NA	CASSHRGSYEQYF	TGTGCCAGCAGTCACAGGGGGTCCTACGAGCAGTACTTC
TRBJ2-7	TRBV12-3/TRBV12-4	NA	many	CASSRGFYEQYF	TGTGCCAGCAGTCGGGGATTTTACGAGCAGTACTTC
TRBJ1-1	TRBV4-1	NA	many	CASSPGGEAFF	TGCGCCAGCAGCCCGGGAGGGGAAGCTTTCTTT
TRBJ2-6	TRBV5-5	TRBD2	NA	CASSFLLAGSSGANVLTF	TGTGCCAGCAGCTTCTTACTAGCGGGAAGCTCTGGGGCCAACGTCCTGACTTTC
TRBJ2-2	TRBV20-1	NA	NA	CSASRGAAGGELFF	TGCAGTGCTAGTCGGGGGGCGGCCGGCGGGGAGCTGTTTTTT
TRBJ2-2	TRBV20-1	TRBD1	few	CSARRPGGNTGELFF	TGCAGTGCGAGACGTCCAGGGGGGAACACCGGGGAGCTGTTTTTT
TRBJ2-1	TRBV10-3	TRBD2	NA	CAIRGLAGGGEQFF	TGTGCCATCAGGGGACTAGCGGGAGGGGGGGAGCAGTTCTTC
TRBJ2-3	TRBV5-1	TRBD2	few	CASSLTSVPDTQYF	TGCGCCAGCAGCTTGACTAGCGTCCCAGATACGCAGTATTTT
TRBJ2-1	TRBV4-3	TRBD2	many	CASSQGGAGVGEQFF	TGCGCCAGCAGCCAAGGTGGAGCGGGAGTCGGTGAGCAGTTCTTC
TRBJ2-5	TRBV7-9	NA	few	CASSKTRMGRKETQYF	TGTGCCAGCAGCAAAACAAGGATGGGGAGGAAAGAGACCCAGTACTTC
TRBJ2-1	TRBV7-6	NA	NA	CASSFTRGSDEQFF	TGTGCCAGCAGCTTTACCAGGGGAAGCGATGAGCAGTTCTTC
TRBJ2-1	TRBV7-2	NA	NA	CASSFDGAYNEQFF	TGTGCCAGCAGCTTTGACGGGGCCTACAATGAGCAGTTCTTC
TRBJ1-1	TRBV7-2	NA	few	CASSPLLGGGNTEAFF	TGTGCCAGCAGCCCTCTCCTTGGGGGGGGGAACACTGAAGCTTTCTTT
TRBJ2-5	TRBV5-1	TRBD2	NA	CASSFGGTSGAQETQYF	TGCGCCAGCAGCTTTGGAGGGACTAGCGGGGCACAAGAGACCCAGTACTTC
TRBJ2-2	TRBV27	NA	few	CASSFRPRRAPVTGELFF	TGTGCCAGCAGTTTTCGCCCCCGTCGAGCCCCGGTAACCGGGGAGCTGTTTTTT
TRBJ1-2	TRBV6-5	NA	NA	CASSYRNGYGYTF	TGTGCCAGCAGTTACCGAAACGGATATGGCTACACCTTC
TRBJ2-2	TRBV4-3	NA	NA	CASRGLALTGELFF	TGCGCCAGCCGCGGCCTAGCGTTAACGGGGGAGCTGTTTTTT
TRBJ2-7	TRBV5-1	NA	few	CASSLAGRPTQYEQYF	TGCGCCAGCAGCTTGGCCGGGCGCCCAACCCAATACGAGCAGTACTTC
TRBJ2-1	TRBV6-4	TRBD2	NA	CASSERAGNEQFF	TGTGCCAGCAGTGAGCGAGCGGGGAATGAGCAGTTCTTC
TRBJ2-2	TRBV7-7	TRBD2	NA	CASSPGLAGHTGELFF	TGTGCCAGCAGCCCCGGACTAGCGGGACACACCGGGGAGCTGTTTTTT
TRBJ1-2	TRBV10-3	TRBD1	few	CAISVGQLYGYTF	TGTGCCATCAGTGTGGGACAGCTCTATGGCTACACCTTC
TRBJ1-2	TRBV20-1	NA	NA	CSASRAGGGQEYGYTF	TGCAGTGCTAGTCGGGCAGGCGGCGGACAAGAGTATGGCTACACCTTC
TRBJ2-1	TRBV12-3/TRBV12-4	NA	NA	CASRPRRLHVSYNEQFF	TGTGCCAGCAGACCTCGCAGACTACACGTATCCTACAATGAGCAGTTCTTC
TRBJ2-3	TRBV11-2	NA	NA	CASSRYRDPTDTQYF	TGTGCCAGCAGCCGTTACAGGGATCCCACAGATACGCAGTATTTT
TRBJ2-5	TRBV20-1	TRBD2	NA	CSARPPGTSGVTQYF	TGCAGTGCTAGGCCCCCCGGGACTAGCGGTGTGACCCAGTACTTC
TRBJ2-7	TRBV5-6	NA	few	CASSRPLYEQYF	TGTGCCAGCAGTCGACCCCTCTACGAGCAGTACTTC
TRBJ2-7	TRBV12-3/TRBV12-4	TRBD1	few	CASRNTGQTEQYF	TGTGCCAGCAGAAACACGGGACAGACCGAGCAGTACTTC
TRBJ1-1	TRBV20-1	NA	NA	CSARETASNTEAFF	TGCAGTGCTAGAGAGACGGCATCGAACACTGAAGCTTTCTTT
TRBJ2-2	TRBV7-9	NA	NA	CASSLKQGLTTGELFF	TGTGCCAGCAGCCTAAAACAGGGATTAACCACCGGGGAGCTGTTTTTT
TRBJ2-1	TRBV19	NA	NA	CASTGKWDNEQFF	TGTGCCAGTACCGGAAAGTGGGACAATGAGCAGTTCTTC
TRBJ2-1	TRBV6-5	TRBD2	NA	CASSYSPSGGREQFF	TGTGCCAGCAGTTACAGTCCTAGCGGGGGACGTGAGCAGTTCTTC
TRBJ2-1	TRBV7-2	TRBD2	NA	CASSWGLASSYNEQFF	TGTGCCAGCAGCTGGGGACTAGCTAGCTCCTACAATGAGCAGTTCTTC
TRBJ2-1	TRBV30	TRBD2	few	CAWSIGTSVFRDEQFF	TGTGCCTGGAGTATTGGGACTAGCGTCTTTAGGGATGAGCAGTTCTTC
TRBJ2-7	TRBV6-6	NA	once	CASSNPVGYEQYF	TGTGCCAGCAGCAACCCTGTGGGGTACGAGCAGTACTTC
TRBJ1-1	TRBV6-4	NA	few	CASRATRRNTEAFF	TGTGCCAGCAGAGCGACAAGGCGGAACACTGAAGCTTTCTTT
TRBJ2-1	TRBV20-1	TRBD1	few	CSANPGTGFFEQFF	TGCAGTGCCAACCCCGGGACAGGGTTTTTTGAGCAGTTCTTC
TRBJ1-4	TRBV12-3/TRBV12-4	NA	once	CASRLELNEKLFF	TGTGCCAGCAGGCTTGAGCTGAATGAAAAACTGTTTTTT
TRBJ1-2	TRBV12-3/TRBV12-4	NA	many	CASSFRGNYGYTF	TGTGCCAGCAGTTTCCGGGGGAACTATGGCTACACCTTC
TRBJ2-2	TRBV29-1	NA	many	CSVGAFGTGELFF	TGCAGCGTTGGAGCCTTTGGCACCGGGGAGCTGTTTTTT
TRBJ2-2	TRBV12-3/TRBV12-4	NA	NA	CASRWTNTGELFF	TGTGCCAGCAGGTGGACCAACACCGGGGAGCTGTTTTTT
TRBJ1-1	TRBV25-1	NA	NA	CASSEWGVNTEAFF	TGTGCCAGCAGTGAATGGGGGGTGAACACTGAAGCTTTCTTT
TRBJ1-1	TRBV12-3/TRBV12-4	NA	NA	CASSRGGRSAAEAFF	TGTGCCAGCAGTAGAGGGGGGAGGTCTGCCGCTGAAGCTTTCTTT